What follows are 31 T cell receptor beta chains derived from one specimen sequenced in a study of blood T cell repertoires in COVID-19. The protocol was immunoSEQ multiplex PCR, while the TCRdb copy is restricted to in-frame clones and leaves out a portion. The sample yields some 290,000 clones, about nine tenths seen once. The sequencing sample was made of peripheral blood. The origin of the receptors is a woman in her twenties or thirties with COVID-19, enrolled during active disease.

V is TRBV10-1 and J is TRBJ2-2; a weak D match, TRBD2 (5 bases). Germline V gene sequence: CDR1 WNHNN, CDR2 SYGVQD (reference sequence). Deletions cut 5 bases from V and 2 bases from J, with 15 bases between. The CDR3 has 16 amino acids. Written as DNA, the CDR3 is TGCGCCAGCAGTAAACGGGGAACCACTAACACCGGGGAGCTGTTTTTT. Translation gives CASSKRGTTNTGELFF.

DNA of the CDR3: TGTGCCAGCAGCTTTGATCTGAGTGGGAGAAGCACAGATACGCAGTATTTT. It yields the protein CASSFDLSGRSTDTQYF. This rearrangement joins TRBV9 to TRBJ2-3; perhaps TRBD2 as D (5 bases). The V end lost 4 bases, the J end lost 0 bases, and 18 bases lay between the germline ends. CDR1 is SGDLS and CDR2 is YYNGEE in the germline V gene. This CDR3 has 17 residues.

This clone was picked up one time. The V gene is TRBV3-1 (or the pseudogene TRBV3-2), the J gene TRBJ2-2, with 7 bases aligning to TRBD2. V was clipped by 6 bases and J by 0 bases; unmatched bases: 7. This CDR3 has 16 amino acids. Germline CDR1 LGHDT, CDR2 YNNKEL (reference sequence). CDR3 protein: CASSPTLASNTGELFF. The CDR3 DNA follows: TGTGCCAGCAGTCCTACACTAGCGTCGAACACCGGGGAGCTGTTTTTT.

The chain employs TRBV4-2 and TRBJ2-1; 7 nucleotides match TRBD1. This CDR3 has 14 residues. V was clipped by 3 bases and J by 6 bases; unmatched bases: 5. Germline V gives CDR1 LGHNA, CDR2 YNFKEQ. CDR3 sequence: CASSQSSGGNEQFF. CDR3 nucleotide sequence: TGTGCCAGCAGCCAGAGCTCAGGGGGCAATGAGCAGTTCTTC.

This sequence joins TRBV27 and TRBJ2-3; no clear D gene. V was cut by 3 bases and J by 0 bases, with 16 bases left in between. Germline V gene sequence: CDR1 MNHEY, CDR2 SMNVEV (reference sequence). CDR3 length equals 17 residues. CDR3 residues: CASSFNLPAASTDTQYF. The CDR3 nucleotides read TGTGCCAGCAGTTTTAATCTGCCAGCAGCGAGCACAGATACGCAGTATTTT.

V usage is TRBV5-1 and J usage is TRBJ1-2, with D tentatively TRBD1 (6 bases). Per the germline V gene, CDR1 is SGHRS and CDR2 is YFSETQ. V was shortened by 1 base and J by 7 bases, with 11 bases between the two germline ends. There are 13 residues in the CDR3. The CDR3 sequence: CASSLLGAPGYTF. As DNA, the CDR3 is TGCGCCAGCAGCTTGTTGGGGGCCCCTGGCTACACCTTC.

This chain connects TRBV9 to TRBJ2-7; 9 nucleotides match TRBD1. Trimming removed 4 bases from V and 4 bases from J; junction bases left unmatched: 6. Per the germline V gene, CDR1 is SGDLS and CDR2 is YYNGEE. The CDR3 is made up of 14 amino acids. In nucleotides, the CDR3 is TGTGCCAGCAGCCTGGGACAGGGATGGTACGAGCAGTACTTC. The encoded protein is CASSLGQGWYEQYF.

The count of this clone is one. The V gene is TRBV4-1, the J gene TRBJ2-7; no clear D. CDR1 is MGHRA, CDR2 YSYEKL, per germline. Trimming stripped 0 bases from V and 7 bases from J, with 13 bases between. This CDR3 is built from 14 residues. The CDR3 sequence is CASSQDRYPNEQYF. The CDR3 DNA follows: TGCGCCAGCAGCCAAGACCGTTATCCTAATGAGCAGTACTTC.

This clone was recorded once. The V and J genes are TRBV29-1 and TRBJ2-5, with D possibly TRBD1 on 6 matching bases. This CDR3 comprises 12 residues. Germline CDR1 and CDR2: SQVTM and ANQGSEA. The V end was cut by 6 bases, the J end by 5 bases, with 13 bases between. Here the CDR3 reads CSVSRGLETQYF. The DNA of the CDR3 is TGCAGCGTCAGCAGGGGCTTGGAGACCCAGTACTTC.

This chain uses TRBV27 with TRBJ2-1, with 11 positions matching TRBD2. Looked up from germline, CDR1 is MNHEY and CDR2 is SMNVEV (reference sequence). V lost 9 bases to trimming and J lost 7 bases; unmatched junction nucleotides: 8. CDR3 length equals 14 residues. As DNA, the CDR3 is TGTGCCAGTAGATCCCTAGCGGGAGGAAATGAGCAGTTCTTC. As protein: CASRSLAGGNEQFF.

The chain couples TRBV5-1 to TRBJ1-2, with a possible D match to TRBD1 (6 bases). Trimming pared 4 bases from V and 3 bases from J, leaving 13 bases between. This CDR3 has 14 residues. Per the germline V gene, CDR1 is SGHRS and CDR2 is YFSETQ. The CDR3 DNA is TGCGCCAGCAGCCCCAGGGGTTCTGACTATGGCTACACCTTC. Translated: CASSPRGSDYGYTF.

The chain employs TRBV2 and TRBJ1-3, with unresolved D. The germline V gene has CDR1 SNHLY and CDR2 FYNNEI. The germline V and J ends were trimmed by 4 bases and 2 bases, with 6 bases remaining between them. CDR3 length equals 13 residues. The CDR3 loop is CASSGTTGNTIYF. The CDR3 region has the DNA TGTGCCAGCAGTGGGACTACTGGAAACACCATATATTTT.

The chain combines TRBV7-2 with TRBJ2-3; 8 positions match TRBD2. V lost 5 bases to trimming and J lost 3 bases; unmatched junction nucleotides: 4. The CDR3 is 14 amino acids. Germline CDR1 SGHTA, CDR2 FQGNSA. CDR3 sequence reads: CASSVTSGTDTQYF. The CDR3 nucleotides are TGTGCCAGCAGCGTTACTAGCGGTACAGATACGCAGTATTTT.

The V and J genes are TRBV21-1 and TRBJ1-1; no DNA check was done on the table's D call, TRBD1. TRBV21-1 is flagged as a pseudogene. This CDR3 is built from 15 residues. The CDR3 DNA reads TGTGCCAGCAGCAATATAATCAGGGGGAACACTGAAGCTTTCTTT. Its protein is CASSNIIRGNTEAFF.

This sequence joins TRBV2 and TRBJ1-1, with a weak D call TRBD1 (6 bases). The V gene lost 7 bases and the J gene lost 1 base, with 10 bases spanning the gap. This CDR3 spans 13 amino acids. CDR1 and CDR2 from the germline V gene are SNHLY and FYNNEI. The CDR3 nucleotides are TGTGCCAGCACCAGGGGAGAGAACACTGAAGCTTTCTTT. This codes for CASTRGENTEAFF.

CDR3 sequence: CAISVAGVRSYNEQFF. In nucleotides, the CDR3 is TGTGCCATCAGTGTAGCGGGAGTTCGGTCCTACAATGAGCAGTTCTTC. V gene TRBV10-3 combines with J gene TRBJ2-1, with 9 bases matching TRBD2. Germline values: CDR1 ENHRY, CDR2 SYGVKD. V shed 4 bases and J 1 base; nucleotides not matched to a gene: 5. The CDR3 spans 16 residues.

In this sample, this clone turned up a few times. This chain uses TRBV2 with TRBJ2-7; TRBD1 matches 8 bases. Trimming at V came to 0 bases and at J to 12 bases, leaving 10 bases not matched to a gene. This CDR3 contains 14 residues. From germline, CDR1 is SNHLY and CDR2 FYNNEI. The DNA of the CDR3 is TGTGCCAGCAGTGAAGCCGGGGCAGGGGGCGCGGGGTACTTC. This encodes CASSEAGAGGAGYF.

To note about this clone: One end of the junction varies from germline; a read error may be responsible. The rearrangement links TRBV7-2 to TRBJ2-7, with TRBD2 matching 12 bases. Germline V gives CDR1 SGHTA, CDR2 FQGNSA. The CDR3 contains 12 residues. CDR3 nucleotide sequence: TGTGCCAGCAGCGCCCACGGACTAGCGGGGCACTTC. It is translated as CASSAHGLAGHF.

The gene calls are TRBV29-1 and TRBJ1-2, with D uncertain. This CDR3 has 11 amino acids. Trimming removed 7 bases at V and 8 bases at J, with 14 bases between. Germline CDR1 is SQVTM and CDR2 is ANQGSEA. CDR3: CSERSGVGYTF. DNA of the CDR3: TGCAGCGAAAGATCCGGAGTCGGCTACACCTTC.

This chain connects TRBV2 to TRBJ1-2; a possible D gene is TRBD1 (6 bases). CDR1 SNHLY and CDR2 FYNNEI come from the germline V gene. V shed 7 bases and J shed 0 bases, with 9 bases lying between them. This CDR3 contains 13 residues. CDR3 amino acids: CASINRANYGYTF. CDR3 nucleotide sequence: TGTGCCAGCATAAACAGGGCTAACTATGGCTACACCTTC.

The chain combines TRBV20-1 with TRBJ2-2; 7 nucleotides align to TRBD1. This CDR3 spans 15 amino acids. Germline CDR1 is DFQATT and CDR2 is SNEGSKA (reference sequence). Trimming took 6 bases from V and 5 from J; bases not matched to a gene: 12. CDR3 bases: TGCAGTGCGAGTCAGACAGGGCTCCCGACCGGGGAGCTGTTTTTT. It yields the protein CSASQTGLPTGELFF.

The chain uses TRBV28 and TRBJ1-5, with TRBD1 identical over 7 bases. Germline-derived CDR1 and CDR2 are MDHEN and SYDVKM. The CDR3 has 12 amino acids. CDR3 loop: CAPGQPNQPQHF. CDR3 DNA: TGTGCTCCGGGACAGCCTAATCAGCCCCAGCATTTT. Drawing the rest from reference TRBV28 and TRBJ1-5, the complete variable domain is DVKVTQSSRYLVKRTGEKVFLECVQDMDHENMFWYRQDPGLGLRLIYFSYDVKMKEKGDIPEGYSVSREKKERFSLILESASTNQTSMYLCAPGQPNQPQHFGDGTRLSIL.

The rearrangement joins TRBV29-1 to TRBJ2-3; 8 bases align to TRBD1. The CDR3 consists of 15 residues. V was pared by 5 bases and J by 2 bases, with 9 bases of the junction left unmatched. Germline CDR1 reads SQVTM; CDR2 reads ANQGSEA. This chain's CDR3 is CSVSDRGQVTDTQYF. The CDR3 DNA follows: TGCAGCGTTTCCGACAGGGGCCAAGTCACAGATACGCAGTATTTT.

The count of this clone is one. The chain has TRBV29-1 and TRBJ1-1, with TRBD1 as a possible D gene (6 bases). V was trimmed by 6 bases and J by 3 bases, leaving 11 bases between them. This CDR3 region has 12 residues. Germline V CDR1 and CDR2: SQVTM, ANQGSEA. The CDR3 sequence is CSVEKGDTEAFF. The CDR3 nucleotides read TGCAGCGTCGAGAAGGGGGACACTGAAGCTTTCTTT.

The V gene is TRBV5-1, the J gene TRBJ2-3; a possible D gene is TRBD2 (5 bases). V lost 4 bases and J 0 bases, leaving 12 bases between the germline ends. The CDR3 contains 15 residues. CDR1 is SGHRS and CDR2 is YFSETQ in the germline V gene. Written as DNA, the CDR3 is TGCGCCAGCAGCCGGGAATGGACTAGCACAGATACGCAGTATTTT. This sequence encodes CASSREWTSTDTQYF. Filled out from reference TRBV5-1 and TRBJ2-3, the complete variable domain reads KAGVTQTPRYLIKTRGQQVTLSCSPISGHRSVSWYQQTPGQGLQFLFEYFSETQRNKGNFPGRFSGRQFSNSRSEMNVSTLELGDSALYLCASSREWTSTDTQYFGPGTRLTVL.

The rearrangement joins TRBV7-2 to TRBJ2-7, with 12 bases matching TRBD2. With V trimmed by 4 bases and J by 3 bases, 4 bases remained unmatched. CDR3 length: 15 amino acids. Germline V lookup: CDR1 SGHTA, CDR2 FQGNSA. The CDR3 protein is CASSSGTSGFYEQYF. DNA of the CDR3: TGTGCCAGCAGCTCTGGGACTAGCGGGTTCTACGAGCAGTACTTC.

This chain uses TRBV30 with TRBJ1-6; D might be TRBD1 (6 bases). Germline V gene lookup returns CDR1 GTSNPN and CDR2 SVGIG (reference sequence). V shed 6 bases and J shed 6 bases, with 12 bases lying between them. This CDR3 contains 13 residues. CDR3 in amino acids: CACQGTVNSPLHF. In DNA, the CDR3 is TGTGCCTGTCAGGGGACGGTTAATTCACCCCTCCACTTT.

The sample holds one count of this clone. V gene TRBV19 combines with J gene TRBJ2-1; weak D call: TRBD2 (6 bases). CDR3 length: 17 residues. Looked up from germline, CDR1 is LNHDA and CDR2 is SQIVND (reference sequence). V was pared by 5 bases and J by 3 bases, with 20 bases between. CDR3 in amino acids: CASSAGTDLGVYNEQFF. The CDR3 DNA reads as TGTGCCAGTAGTGCGGGGACGGACCTTGGGGTCTACAATGAGCAGTTCTTC.

The V call is TRBV11-2, the J call TRBJ2-2, with no clear D. V gave up 1 base and J gave up 4 bases, with 10 bases separating them. This CDR3 region has 15 residues. Germline CDR1 SGHAT, CDR2 FQNNGV. For the CDR3, the DNA is TGTGCCAGCAGCTTAGGACGGTGGAGCACCGGGGAGCTGTTTTTT. Amino acids: CASSLGRWSTGELFF.

The chain has TRBV7-9 and TRBJ2-3; TRBD2 is a possible D gene (6 bases). The CDR3 has 14 amino acids. Germline V CDR1 and CDR2: SEHNR, FQNEAQ (reference sequence). V lost 1 base and J 4 bases, leaving 9 bases between the germline ends. This CDR3 is CASSLGSGADTQYF. CDR3 coding DNA: TGTGCCAGCAGCTTAGGGTCGGGGGCAGATACGCAGTATTTT.

The V gene is TRBV25-1, the J gene TRBJ2-1; possibly TRBD1 for D (6 bases). Germline CDR1 and CDR2: MGHDK and SYGVNS. Trimming left V 5 bases short and J 2 bases short, with 10 bases between. The CDR3 sequence is 14 residues long. The CDR3 DNA reads as TGTGCCAGCAGTCTCTCAGGGGCCTACAATGAGCAGTTCTTC. Its protein is CASSLSGAYNEQFF.